Sequencing of this TCR beta chain was carried out in a study of breast tumors, draining lymph nodes, adjacent tissues. Samples came from axillary lymph nodes draining the breast cancer. TCRdb redid the calling of the multiplex PCR reads with MiXCR, one entry per CDR3 protein. In the table there are 150,000 to 200,000 distinct CDR3 sequences, roughly 29% of which are singletons. The sample holds a few counts of this clonotype. Its target is not known. Notes on the study in general: Tumor and nontumor repertoires were significantly more similar in luminal-like than in basal-like breast cancer.

The CDR3 extends over 13 amino acids. Deletions cut 3 bases from V and 8 bases from J, with 14 bases between. Looked up from germline, CDR1 is DFQATT and CDR2 is SNEGSKA (reference sequence). The material sequenced was axillary lymph node tissue. The J gene is TRBJ2-4, the V gene TRBV20-1, with D perhaps matching TRBD2 (5 bases). The TCR was taken from a female donor with breast cancer. Some clones in this sample may be carry-over from other donors' samples. CDR3 nucleotide sequence: TGCAGTGCTAGCGGCCTAGCAGGTGACATTCAGTACTTC. Protein: CSASGLAGDIQYF.